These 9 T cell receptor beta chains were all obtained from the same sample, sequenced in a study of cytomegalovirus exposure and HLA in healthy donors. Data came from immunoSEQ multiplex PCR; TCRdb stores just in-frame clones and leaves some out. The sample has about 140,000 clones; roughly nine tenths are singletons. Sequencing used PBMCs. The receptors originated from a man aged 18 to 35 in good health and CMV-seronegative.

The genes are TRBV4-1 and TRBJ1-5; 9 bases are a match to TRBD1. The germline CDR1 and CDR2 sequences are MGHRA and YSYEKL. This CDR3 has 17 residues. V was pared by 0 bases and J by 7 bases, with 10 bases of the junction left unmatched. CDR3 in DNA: TGCGCCAGCAGCCAAGAGGGCGTGGGGACAGGGAAACAGCCCCAGCATTTT. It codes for CASSQEGVGTGKQPQHF.

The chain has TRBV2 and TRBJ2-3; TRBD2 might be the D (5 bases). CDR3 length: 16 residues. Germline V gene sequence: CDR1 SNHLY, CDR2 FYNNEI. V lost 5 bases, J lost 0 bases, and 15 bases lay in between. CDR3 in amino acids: CASSTSPRVSTDTQYF. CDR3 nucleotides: TGTGCCAGCAGTACTAGTCCGAGGGTTAGCACAGATACGCAGTATTTT.

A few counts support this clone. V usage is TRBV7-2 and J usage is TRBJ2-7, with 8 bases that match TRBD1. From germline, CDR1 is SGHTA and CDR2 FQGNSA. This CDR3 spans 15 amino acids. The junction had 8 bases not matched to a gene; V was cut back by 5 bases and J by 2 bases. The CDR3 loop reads CASSPSGTGTYEQYF. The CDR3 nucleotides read TGTGCCAGCAGCCCCTCCGGGACAGGCACCTACGAGCAGTACTTC.

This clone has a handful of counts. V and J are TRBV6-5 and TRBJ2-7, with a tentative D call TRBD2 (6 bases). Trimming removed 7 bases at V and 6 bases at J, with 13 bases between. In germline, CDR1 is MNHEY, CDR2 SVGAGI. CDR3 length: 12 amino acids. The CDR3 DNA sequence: TGTGCCAGCACCACGGGGGTTGGCGAGCAGTACTTC. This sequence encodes CASTTGVGEQYF.

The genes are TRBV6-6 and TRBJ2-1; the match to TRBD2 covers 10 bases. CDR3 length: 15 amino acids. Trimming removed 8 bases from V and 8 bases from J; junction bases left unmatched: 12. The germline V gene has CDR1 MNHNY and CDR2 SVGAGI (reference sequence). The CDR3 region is CASGYGASGSYEQFF. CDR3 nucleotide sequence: TGTGCCAGCGGCTACGGGGCTAGCGGGAGCTATGAGCAGTTCTTC.

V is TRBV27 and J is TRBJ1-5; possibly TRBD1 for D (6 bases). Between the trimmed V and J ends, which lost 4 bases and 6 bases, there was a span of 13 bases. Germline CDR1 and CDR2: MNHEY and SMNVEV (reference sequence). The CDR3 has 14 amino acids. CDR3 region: CASSYTGYGQPQHF. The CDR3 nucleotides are TGTGCCAGCAGTTATACAGGGTACGGTCAGCCCCAGCATTTT.

The chain's CDR3 is CASPGGGSNQPQHF. As DNA, the CDR3 is TGTGCCAGCCCGGGGGGGGGAAGCAATCAGCCCCAGCATTTT. The chain carries TRBV5-8 and TRBJ1-5, with D perhaps TRBD1 (5 bases). Germline CDR1 and CDR2: SGHTS and YDEGEE. V was shortened by 7 bases and J by 1 base, with 12 bases between the two germline ends. The CDR3 contains 14 residues.

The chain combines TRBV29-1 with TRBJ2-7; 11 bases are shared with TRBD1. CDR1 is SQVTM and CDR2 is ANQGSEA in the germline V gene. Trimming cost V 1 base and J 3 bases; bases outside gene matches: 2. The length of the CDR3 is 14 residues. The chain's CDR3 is CSVEAGTGGYEQYF. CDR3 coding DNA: TGCAGCGTTGAAGCCGGGACAGGGGGCTACGAGCAGTACTTC.

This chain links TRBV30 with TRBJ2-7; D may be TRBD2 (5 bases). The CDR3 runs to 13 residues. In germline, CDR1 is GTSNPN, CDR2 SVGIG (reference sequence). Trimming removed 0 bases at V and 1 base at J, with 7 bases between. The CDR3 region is CAWSVGLSYEQYF. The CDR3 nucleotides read TGTGCCTGGAGTGTTGGACTGTCCTACGAGCAGTACTTC.